The following is a T cell receptor (beta chain) sequence with its context. Noted time point: newly diagnosed GD, antithyroid drugs for less than 3 months. From RNA extracted from PBMCs, the TCR library was made. The sample originates from a study of regulatory T cells in long-lasting Graves disease. The CDR3 runs 14 residues. The germline V and J ends were trimmed by 4 bases and 4 bases, with 12 bases remaining between them. The germline gives CDR1 SGHRS, CDR2 YFSETQ. The TCR beta library used iRepertoire HTBI primers with Arm-PCR amplification of CDR3. TCRdb itself ran the multiplex PCR reads through MiXCR, one entry per CDR3 protein. The sample includes 300,000 to 400,000 distinct CDR3 sequences, approximately 15% of them seen just once. The same sample was also used in a study of T cells in Graves' hyperthyroidism and ophthalmopathy. That source notes: On the basis of clinical symptoms, serum thyroxine and TRAb, thyroid ultrasound and orbital computed tomography, diagnoses were made. In the first-round RT-PCR of the TCR CDR3, the HTBI primer set was used.

This sequence joins TRBV5-1 and TRBJ1-3, with D uncertain. The TCR sequence derives from a man aged 35-49 years with Graves disease. This specimen was peripheral blood mononuclear cells (PBMCs), taken at new diagnosis, from a patient treated with antithyroid drugs. The CDR3 loop reads CASSLHAEGNTIYF. As DNA, the CDR3 is TGCGCCAGCAGCCTCCACGCGGAAGGAAACACCATATATTTT.